These 30 T cell receptor beta chains were all obtained from the same sample, sequenced in a study of beta chain features in type 1 diabetes (dated by TCRdb to 2016 to 2019). The full study reports these points: In all four CD4+ subsets, TCRB CDR3 length was moderately but significantly shorter in type 1 diabetes patients.

The antigens of these receptors remain unknown. To prepare the library, the immunoSEQ multiplex PCR assay was applied. The High Capacity cDNA Reverse Transcription Kit was used to reverse transcribe all of the isolated RNA, meaning that expressed TCRB transcripts were what got sequenced. TCRdb took this table from immuneACCESS and kept in-frame rearrangements with V and J called. Such tables lack part of the clones; where checked against another copy, unresolved V genes explain under half of the gap, and the rest is unexplained. In this sample the table shows some 23,000 clones, about 63% of which occur a single time. The ten largest make up over 0.95% of the sample. Sequencing input: stem cell memory CD4+ T cells from blood. The sample's cell subset or site label, decoded: stem cell-like memory CD4+ T cells. The receptor source for this set is a woman in her thirties or forties with type 1 diabetes.

The chain has TRBV6-5 and TRBJ2-2; the D is unclear. V shed 6 bases and J shed 4 bases, with 9 bases lying between them. The CDR3 is 13 residues long. The V gene's germline CDR1 is MNHEY and CDR2 SVGAGI. Here the CDR3 DNA reads TGTGCCAGCAGCGGTGTTTCCACCGGGGAGCTGTTTTTT. The encoded protein is CASSGVSTGELFF.

The V gene is TRBV5-6, the J gene TRBJ1-1, with D possibly matching TRBD1 (5 bases). The CDR3 sequence is 15 residues long. Trimming stripped 3 bases from V and 1 base from J, with 13 bases between. Germline CDR1 and CDR2: SGHDT and YYEEEE. The chain's CDR3 is CASSSQGVGNTEAFF. The DNA of the CDR3 is TGTGCCAGCAGCTCCCAGGGCGTGGGGAACACTGAAGCTTTCTTT.

This clone was picked up a small number of times. This chain joins TRBV5-1 and TRBJ1-4, with a possible D match to TRBD1 (5 bases). CDR3 length: 16 amino acids. Trimming shortened V by 3 bases and J by 0 bases, and 12 bases separated the two germline ends. The germline V gene encodes CDR1 SGHRS and CDR2 YFSETQ. This CDR3 reads CASSYRQPATNEKLFF. In nucleotides, the CDR3 is TGCGCCAGCAGCTACCGACAGCCAGCAACTAATGAAAAACTGTTTTTT.

The rearrangement uses TRBV20-1 and TRBJ2-5; D gene uncertain. Trimming stripped 3 bases from V and 4 bases from J, with 6 bases between. This CDR3 has 11 residues. Germline CDR1 is DFQATT and CDR2 is SNEGSKA (reference sequence). The CDR3 DNA reads as TGCAGTGCTAGTGATAGAGAGACCCAGTACTTC. Its translation: CSASDRETQYF.

V usage is TRBV2 and J usage is TRBJ2-5; D is possibly TRBD1 (5 bases). The CDR3 has 12 amino acids. The V and J ends lost 10 bases and 5 bases respectively, with 14 bases between them. The V gene's germline CDR1 is SNHLY and CDR2 FYNNEI. The CDR3 protein is CAIDSGIETQYF. CDR3 DNA: TGTGCCATCGACTCAGGGATCGAGACCCAGTACTTC.

The chain joins TRBV7-2 to TRBJ2-3; D gene ambiguous. Deletions cut 2 bases from V and 5 bases from J, with 2 bases between. This CDR3 comprises 11 residues. Germline V gene data show CDR1 as SGHTA and CDR2 as FQGNSA. The CDR3 sequence: CASSLLDTQYF. In DNA, the CDR3 is TGTGCCAGCAGCTTACTAGATACGCAGTATTTT.

The V and J genes are TRBV28 and TRBJ2-1, with TRBD2 matching over 10 bases. Germline-derived CDR1 and CDR2 are MDHEN and SYDVKM. V was clipped by 9 bases and J by 5 bases; unmatched bases: 4. This CDR3 is built from 13 residues. CDR3 sequence reads: CARGLADNNEQFF. The CDR3 bases are TGTGCCAGAGGACTAGCGGACAACAATGAGCAGTTCTTC.

The V call is TRBV4-3, the J call TRBJ2-2; 7 bases are a match to TRBD2. Germline V gives CDR1 LGHNA, CDR2 YSLEER. This CDR3 region has 18 residues. Trimming cost V 0 bases and J 0 bases; bases outside gene matches: 7. The CDR3 loop reads CASSQESSGAANTGELFF. Here the CDR3 DNA reads TGCGCCAGCAGCCAAGAATCTAGCGGTGCCGCGAACACCGGGGAGCTGTTTTTT.

The rearrangement links TRBV25-1 to TRBJ2-1; TRBD2 aligns across 11 bases. CDR3 length equals 16 residues. Looked up from germline, CDR1 is MGHDK and CDR2 is SYGVNS. The trim removed 3 bases at V and 4 bases at J, leaving 5 bases unmatched. CDR3 amino acids: CASSETSGASYNEQFF. DNA of the CDR3: TGTGCCAGCAGTGAGACTAGCGGGGCTTCTTACAATGAGCAGTTCTTC.

This clone appeared a few times. This chain uses TRBV11-2 with TRBJ2-3, with 8 bases identical to TRBD1. This CDR3 has 17 residues. V trimming: 5 bases; J trimming: 2 bases; junction bases outside the gene matches: 12. Germline V gene lookup returns CDR1 SGHAT and CDR2 FQNNGV. The CDR3 DNA follows: TGTGCCAGCAGCCTACAGGGGGGCGCGGTAATCACAGATACGCAGTATTTT. The encoded protein is CASSLQGGAVITDTQYF. Full variable domain (outside the CDR3, taken from reference TRBV11-2 and TRBJ2-3): EAGVAQSPRYKIIEKRQSVAFWCNPISGHATLYWYQQILGQGPKLLIQFQNNGVVDDSQLPKDRFSAERLKGVDSTLKIQPAKLEDSAVYLCASSLQGGAVITDTQYFGPGTRLTVL.

CDR3 loop: CASSSRPPEGTEAFF. In DNA, the CDR3 is TGTGCCAGCAGCTCCCGCCCCCCCGAGGGCACTGAAGCTTTCTTT. The rearrangement uses TRBV7-9 and TRBJ1-1; unclear D gene. The V gene's germline CDR1 is SEHNR and CDR2 FQNEAQ (reference sequence). CDR3 length: 15 residues. V was pared by 4 bases and J by 4 bases, with 16 bases between.

The chain has TRBV5-1 and TRBJ2-5, with D possibly being TRBD2 (5 bases). The J call may not be correct, given that the DNA end is closer to TRBJ2-7. Per the germline V gene, CDR1 is SGHRS and CDR2 is YFSETQ. The CDR3 length is 14 residues. The CDR3 DNA is TGCGCCAGCAGCTTGGAAGGAGGTCCCCACGAGCAGTACTTC. Amino acids: CASSLEGGPHEQYF.

The chain uses TRBV7-3 and TRBJ1-1; D gene unclear. This CDR3 has 15 residues. Deletions cut 2 bases from V and 6 bases from J, with 16 bases between. The germline V gene has CDR1 SGHTA and CDR2 FQGTGA. The CDR3 reads CASSLQSSLLSEAFF. CDR3 in DNA: TGTGCCAGCAGCTTACAGTCATCGCTACTATCTGAAGCTTTCTTT.

In its sample, this clone was seen a few times. V and J are TRBV4-3 and TRBJ2-7, with TRBD1 identical over 8 bases. The CDR3 runs 16 residues. The V gene end was trimmed by 1 base and the J gene end by 6 bases; junction bases not matched to a gene: 11. Germline CDR1 LGHNA, CDR2 YSLEER. The CDR3 bases are TGCGCCAGCAGCCAAGGACCCCGGGACAGGTATATCGAGCAGTACTTC. Encoded protein: CASSQGPRDRYIEQYF.

CDR3 in DNA: TGTGCCAGCAGTTCGGGTAATGCCTACGAGCAGTACTTC. Translating it yields CASSSGNAYEQYF. The rearrangement joins TRBV28 to TRBJ2-7; D is unclear. This CDR3 has 13 residues. The V end was cut by 4 bases, the J end by 2 bases, with 9 bases between. Germline CDR1 MDHEN, CDR2 SYDVKM.

This clone occurred once. V usage is TRBV6-5 and J usage is TRBJ1-5; D gene ambiguous. V was pared by 2 bases and J by 7 bases, with 9 bases between. Germline CDR1 and CDR2: MNHEY and SVGAGI. The CDR3 has 13 amino acids. DNA of the CDR3: TGTGCCAGCAGTTACAACATGAACCAGCCCCAGCATTTT. It specifies CASSYNMNQPQHF.

V and J are TRBV5-4 and TRBJ1-1; 7 bases line up with TRBD1. This CDR3 has 14 amino acids. With 6 bases clipped from V and 1 base from J, the junction kept 6 bases outside the gene matches. Germline CDR1 and CDR2: SGHNT and YYREEE (reference sequence). This CDR3 is CASKRTGANTEAFF. The CDR3 coding sequence is TGTGCCAGCAAACGAACAGGGGCGAACACTGAAGCTTTCTTT.

Remarks on this clone: One end of the junction fails to match germline, which may point to a read error. This sequence joins TRBV5-1 and TRBJ2-7; D perhaps matches TRBD2 (5 bases). CDR1 and CDR2 (germline): SGHRS, YFSETQ. The CDR3 is 16 amino acids. The CDR3 region is CASNLGVDPPPYEQYF. Written as DNA, the CDR3 is TGCGCCAGCAACTTGGGAGTCGATCCCCCGCCTTACGAGCAGTACTTC.

V gene TRBV7-9 combines with J gene TRBJ1-1; D uncertain. Germline V CDR1 and CDR2: SEHNR, FQNEAQ (reference sequence). CDR3 length equals 15 residues. Trimming shortened V by 4 bases and J by 0 bases, and 12 bases separated the two germline ends. CDR3 in DNA: TGTGCCAGCAGCTACCCCGGGTTGGTGAACACTGAAGCTTTCTTT. The encoded protein is CASSYPGLVNTEAFF.

V gene TRBV6-5 combines with J gene TRBJ2-3; D might be TRBD2 (5 bases). V was shortened by 4 bases and J by 0 bases, with 11 bases between the two germline ends. The germline V gene has CDR1 MNHEY and CDR2 SVGAGI. The length of the CDR3 is 15 residues. The CDR3 region has the DNA TGTGCCAGCAGTTCACAGCTAGCAAGCACAGATACGCAGTATTTT. Its protein is CASSSQLASTDTQYF.

The chain recombines TRBV19 with TRBJ2-1; possibly TRBD1 for D (6 bases). The germline V and J ends were trimmed by 9 bases and 8 bases, with 23 bases remaining between them. The CDR3 has 15 amino acids. From germline, CDR1 is LNHDA and CDR2 SQIVND (reference sequence). The CDR3 DNA sequence: TGTGCCAGCACTTCCCGGGACACCCCAGGAGATGAGCAGTTCTTC. Its protein product is CASTSRDTPGDEQFF.

The chain combines TRBV6-5 with TRBJ1-5, with 7 bases matching TRBD1. In germline, CDR1 is MNHEY, CDR2 SVGAGI. Trimming took 2 bases from V and 9 from J; bases not matched to a gene: 7. The CDR3 has 14 amino acids. CDR3: CASSYKDRSGPQHF. Written as DNA, the CDR3 is TGTGCCAGCAGTTACAAGGACAGGTCAGGGCCCCAGCATTTT.

This chain uses TRBV18 with TRBJ2-1, with D tentatively TRBD2 (7 bases). Deletions cut 2 bases from V and 10 bases from J, with 12 bases between. Germline V gene data show CDR1 as KGHSH and CDR2 as LQKENI. The CDR3 runs to 13 residues. The CDR3 sequence is CASSPRGGDEQFF. CDR3 nucleotide sequence: TGTGCCAGCTCACCAAGGGGGGGGGACGAGCAGTTCTTC.

The J gene is TRBJ1-1, the V gene TRBV9; D remains ambiguous. This CDR3 region has 13 residues. V was pared by 4 bases and J by 2 bases, with 9 bases between. Germline V gene sequence: CDR1 SGDLS, CDR2 YYNGEE. CDR3 nucleotides: TGTGCCAGCAGCCCAGAATACAACACTGAAGCTTTCTTT. It is translated as CASSPEYNTEAFF. Together with reference TRBV9 and TRBJ1-1, the CDR3 gives the full variable domain: DSGVTQTPKHLITATGQRVTLRCSPRSGDLSVYWYQQSLDQGLQFLIQYYNGEERAKGNILERFSAQQFPDLHSELNLSSLELGDSALYFCASSPEYNTEAFFGQGTRLTVV.

This chain joins TRBV5-4 and TRBJ1-2; D remains unclear. CDR1 and CDR2 (germline): SGHNT, YYREEE (reference sequence). CDR3 length: 13 residues. V gave up 4 bases and J gave up 2 bases, with 9 bases separating them. CDR3 coding DNA: TGTGCCAGCAGCCAAGACGGGAACTATGGCTACACCTTC. It translates to CASSQDGNYGYTF.

Only one count was recorded for this clone. At one end, the junction sequence differs from germline, possibly due to a read error. J is TRBJ1-4 and V is TRBV7-9; no reliable D call. CDR1 SEHNR and CDR2 FQNEAQ come from the germline V gene (reference sequence). The CDR3 sequence is 16 residues long. CDR3 loop: CASSLRIGATNEKLFF. The CDR3 DNA follows: TGTGCCAGCAGCTTACGTATTGGTGCAACTAATGAAAAATTGTTTTTT.

J is TRBJ1-5 and V is TRBV6-5; TRBD1 might be the D (6 bases). The CDR3 totals 15 residues. V lost 6 bases, J lost 2 bases, and 14 bases lay in between. Germline V CDR1 and CDR2: MNHEY, SVGAGI. The CDR3 DNA sequence: TGTGCCAGCAGCCGGGACACCTATGGCAATCAGCCCCAGCATTTT. Its protein is CASSRDTYGNQPQHF.

Remarks on this clone: One junction end disagrees with the germline gene, perhaps due to a read error. This rearrangement joins TRBV28 to TRBJ1-3; D call uncertain. The CDR3 is 11 residues long. Per germline, CDR1 MDHEN and CDR2 SYDVKM. The CDR3 DNA reads TGCGGAGCCGACTCTGGAAACACCATATATTTT. Protein product: CGADSGNTIYF.

The chain uses TRBV6-6 and TRBJ1-5, with 7 bases aligning to TRBD1. V was pared by 2 bases and J by 4 bases, with 5 bases of the junction left unmatched. Germline V gene sequence: CDR1 MNHNY, CDR2 SVGAGI (reference sequence). The CDR3 extends over 15 amino acids. The CDR3 spells CASSYGQALNQPQHF. The CDR3 region has the DNA TGTGCCAGCAGTTACGGACAGGCTTTGAATCAGCCCCAGCATTTT.

Only a few counts were recorded for this clone. The chain recombines TRBV30 with TRBJ1-3; a weak D match, TRBD1 (6 bases). This CDR3 comprises 17 residues. CDR1 and CDR2 (germline): GTSNPN, SVGIG (reference sequence). V was pared by 7 bases and J by 4 bases, with 26 bases between. Here the CDR3 reads CALTTGTFNPSGNTIYF. The CDR3, as DNA: TGTGCCTTAACCACCGGGACATTCAATCCCTCGGGAAACACCATATATTTT.